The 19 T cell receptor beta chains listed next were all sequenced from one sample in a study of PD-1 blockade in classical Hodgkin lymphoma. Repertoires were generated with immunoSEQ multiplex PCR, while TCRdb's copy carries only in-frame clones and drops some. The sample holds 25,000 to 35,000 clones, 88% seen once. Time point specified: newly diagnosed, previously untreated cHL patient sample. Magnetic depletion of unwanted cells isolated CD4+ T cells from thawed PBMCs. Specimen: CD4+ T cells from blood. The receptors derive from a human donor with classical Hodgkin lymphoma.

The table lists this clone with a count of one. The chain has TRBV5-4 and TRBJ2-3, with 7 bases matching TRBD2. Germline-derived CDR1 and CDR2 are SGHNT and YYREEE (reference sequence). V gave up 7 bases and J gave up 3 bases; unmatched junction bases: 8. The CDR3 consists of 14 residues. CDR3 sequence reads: CASHRRERTDTQYF. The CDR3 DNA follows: TGTGCCAGCCATCGGCGGGAGAGGACAGATACGCAGTATTTT.

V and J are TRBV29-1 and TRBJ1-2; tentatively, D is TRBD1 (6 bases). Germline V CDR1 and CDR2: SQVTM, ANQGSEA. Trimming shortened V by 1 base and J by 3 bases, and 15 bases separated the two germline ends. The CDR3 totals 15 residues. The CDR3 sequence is CSVEGSGGRDYGYTF. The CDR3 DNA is TGCAGCGTTGAAGGTTCGGGGGGCAGGGACTATGGCTACACCTTC.

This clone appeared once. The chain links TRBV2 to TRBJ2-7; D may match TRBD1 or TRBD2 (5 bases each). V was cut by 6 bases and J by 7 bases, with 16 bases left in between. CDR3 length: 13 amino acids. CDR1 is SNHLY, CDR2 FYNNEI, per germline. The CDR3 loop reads CASRRGPPGEQYV. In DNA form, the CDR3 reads TGTGCCAGCAGGAGGGGACCCCCTGGGGAGCAGTACGTC.

The CDR3 region is CASSQNGNTIYF. CDR3 coding DNA: TGTGCCAGCAGCCAGAATGGAAACACCATATATTTT. The V call is TRBV9, the J call TRBJ1-3; unclear D gene. The CDR3 runs 12 residues. V was pared by 4 bases and J by 3 bases, with 5 bases between. Germline V gives CDR1 SGDLS, CDR2 YYNGEE.

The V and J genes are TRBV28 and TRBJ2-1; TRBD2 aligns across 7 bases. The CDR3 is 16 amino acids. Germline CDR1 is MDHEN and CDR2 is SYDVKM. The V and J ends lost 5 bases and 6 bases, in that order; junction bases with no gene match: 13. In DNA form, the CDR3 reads TGTGCCAGCAGTCGGGGAGGGACCGGCGAATTCAATGAGCAGTTCTTC. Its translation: CASSRGGTGEFNEQFF.

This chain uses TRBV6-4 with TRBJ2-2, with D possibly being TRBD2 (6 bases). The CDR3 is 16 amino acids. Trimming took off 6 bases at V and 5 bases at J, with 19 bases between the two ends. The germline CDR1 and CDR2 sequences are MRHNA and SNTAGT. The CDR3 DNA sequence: TGTGCCAGCAGCCGGGACTTCGGGGCCGGGACCGGGGAGCTGTTTTTT. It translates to CASSRDFGAGTGELFF.

CDR3 sequence reads: CASSEPVTDTQYF. CDR3 DNA sequence: TGTGCCAGCAGTGAACCAGTAACAGATACGCAGTATTTT. This chain uses TRBV6-1 with TRBJ2-3; D is unclear. There are 13 residues in the CDR3. Germline CDR1 reads MNHNS; CDR2 reads SASEGT. V was trimmed by 2 bases and J by 3 bases, leaving 6 bases between them.

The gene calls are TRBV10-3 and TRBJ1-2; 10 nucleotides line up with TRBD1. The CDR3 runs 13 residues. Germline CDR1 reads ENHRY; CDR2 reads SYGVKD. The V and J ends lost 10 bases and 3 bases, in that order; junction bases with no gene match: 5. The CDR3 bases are TGTGCCACCTCCGGGACAGGGGACTATGGCTACACCTTC. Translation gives CATSGTGDYGYTF.

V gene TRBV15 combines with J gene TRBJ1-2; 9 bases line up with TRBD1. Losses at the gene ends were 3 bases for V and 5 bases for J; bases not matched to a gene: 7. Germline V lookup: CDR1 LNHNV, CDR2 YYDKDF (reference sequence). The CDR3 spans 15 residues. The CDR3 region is CATSSFGQGIYGYTF. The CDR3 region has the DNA TGTGCCACCAGCAGTTTCGGACAGGGGATATATGGCTACACCTTC.

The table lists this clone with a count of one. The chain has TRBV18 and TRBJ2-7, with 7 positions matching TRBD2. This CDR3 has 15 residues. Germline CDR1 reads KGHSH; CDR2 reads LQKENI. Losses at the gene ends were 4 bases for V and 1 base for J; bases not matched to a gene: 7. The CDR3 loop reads CASSQGQGGSYEQYF. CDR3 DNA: TGTGCCAGCTCACAAGGCCAGGGAGGGTCCTACGAGCAGTACTTC.

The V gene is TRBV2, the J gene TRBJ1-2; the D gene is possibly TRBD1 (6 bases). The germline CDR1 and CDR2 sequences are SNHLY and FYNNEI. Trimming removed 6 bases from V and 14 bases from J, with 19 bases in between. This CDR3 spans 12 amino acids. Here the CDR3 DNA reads TGTGCCAGCAGGGACGACAACCGGGACAATACCTTC. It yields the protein CASRDDNRDNTF.

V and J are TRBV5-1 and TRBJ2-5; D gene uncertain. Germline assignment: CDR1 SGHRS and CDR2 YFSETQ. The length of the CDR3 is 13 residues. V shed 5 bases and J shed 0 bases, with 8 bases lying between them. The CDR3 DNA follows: TGCGCCAGCAGTCGGGCCTACCAAGAGACCCAGTACTTC. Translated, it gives CASSRAYQETQYF. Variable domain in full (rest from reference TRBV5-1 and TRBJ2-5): KAGVTQTPRYLIKTRGQQVTLSCSPISGHRSVSWYQQTPGQGLQFLFEYFSETQRNKGNFPGRFSGRQFSNSRSEMNVSTLELGDSALYLCASSRAYQETQYFGPGTRLLVL.

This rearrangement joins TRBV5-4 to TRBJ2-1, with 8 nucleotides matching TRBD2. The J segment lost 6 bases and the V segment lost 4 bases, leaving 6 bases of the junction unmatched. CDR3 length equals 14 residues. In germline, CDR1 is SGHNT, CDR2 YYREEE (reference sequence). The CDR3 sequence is CASSRGLEFNEQFF. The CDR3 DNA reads TGTGCCAGCAGCCGGGGACTAGAGTTCAATGAGCAGTTCTTC.

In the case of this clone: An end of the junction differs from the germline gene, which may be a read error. CDR3 in amino acids: CASSLGGTTNEKLFF. The CDR3, as DNA: TGTGCCAGCAGTTTGGGGGGCACAACGAATGAAAAACTGTTTTTT. The rearrangement links TRBV28 to TRBJ1-4, with D perhaps TRBD1 (6 bases). Per germline, CDR1 MDHEN and CDR2 SYDVKM. The CDR3 contains 15 residues.

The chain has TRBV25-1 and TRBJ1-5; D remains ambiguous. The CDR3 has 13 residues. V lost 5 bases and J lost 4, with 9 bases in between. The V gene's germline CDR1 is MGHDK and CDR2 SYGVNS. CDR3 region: CASSLTANQPQHF. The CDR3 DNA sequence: TGTGCCAGCAGTCTAACAGCTAATCAGCCCCAGCATTTT.

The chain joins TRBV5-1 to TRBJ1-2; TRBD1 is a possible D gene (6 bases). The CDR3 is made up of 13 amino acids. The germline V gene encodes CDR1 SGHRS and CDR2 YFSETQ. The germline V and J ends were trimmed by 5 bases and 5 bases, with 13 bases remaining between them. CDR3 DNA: TGCGCCAGCAGGGGGGATACAGGGTATGGCTACACCTTC. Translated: CASRGDTGYGYTF.

The CDR3 DNA reads as TGCGCCAGCAGTGAGTCCGATGGGCAGGGGAGTCAGCCCCAGCATTTT. Encoded protein: CASSESDGQGSQPQHF. This sequence joins TRBV10-2 and TRBJ1-5, with D possibly matching TRBD1 (6 bases). This CDR3 comprises 16 residues. CDR1 WSHSY and CDR2 SAAADI come from the germline V gene. V was shortened by 0 bases and J by 6 bases, with 15 bases between the two germline ends.

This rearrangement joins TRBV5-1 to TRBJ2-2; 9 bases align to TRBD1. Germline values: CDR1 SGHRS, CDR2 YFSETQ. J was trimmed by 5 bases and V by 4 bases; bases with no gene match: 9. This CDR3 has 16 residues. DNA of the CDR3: TGCGCCAGCAGCACAGTACAGGGGGCGGTGACCGGGGAGCTGTTTTTT. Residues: CASSTVQGAVTGELFF.

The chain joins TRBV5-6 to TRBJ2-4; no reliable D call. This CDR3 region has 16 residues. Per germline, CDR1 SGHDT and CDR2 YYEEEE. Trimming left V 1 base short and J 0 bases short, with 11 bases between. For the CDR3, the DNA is TGTGCCAGCAGCTTGAAAACGGAACTAGCCAAAAACATTCAGTACTTC. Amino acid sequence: CASSLKTELAKNIQYF.